The present TCR beta chain was sequenced within a study of blood T cells in healthy people across ages. Alongside a J-beta primer mix, a sample-barcoded 5' primer served in a second PCR lasting about 6 to 11 cycles. Each cDNA molecule was tagged by a template-switch adaptor with 12 random nucleotides. TCRdb ran MiXCR on the 5' RACE reads and lists one entry per CDR3 protein. The sample carries some 1 million distinct CDR3 sequences, 35% to 55% recorded once. This clonotype was detected a few times. V shed 5 bases and J shed 5 bases, with 15 bases lying between them. The CDR3 is made up of 15 amino acids. Germline CDR1 reads SEHNR; CDR2 reads FQNEAQ (reference sequence).

The sequencing sample was made of blood. The clonotype was recovered from a woman in her sixties in good health. The V gene is TRBV7-9, the J gene TRBJ1-4, with a tentative D call TRBD1 (6 bases). The CDR3 region is CASSPGTLGNEKLFF. The CDR3 DNA reads TGTGCCAGCAGCCCCGGGACACTGGGAAATGAAAAACTGTTTTTT.